This T cell receptor (beta chain) was recorded in a study of T cells of healthy individuals. Trimming took off 6 bases at V and 5 bases at J, with 12 bases between the two ends. Germline values: CDR1 MNHEY, CDR2 SVGAGI. CDR3 length: 13 amino acids. TCRdb reprocessed the 5' RACE reads with MiXCR, giving one entry per CDR3 protein. The table has around 79,000 distinct CDR3 sequences, approximately 4.8% seen once. This clonotype was seen at least ten times. The V and J genes are TRBV6-5 and TRBJ2-3, with D possibly matching TRBD1 (6 bases). The TCR comes from a female donor in good health. The CDR3 DNA reads TGTGCCAGCAGACAACAGGGTAAAGATACGCAGTATTTT. Protein: CASRQQGKDTQYF.